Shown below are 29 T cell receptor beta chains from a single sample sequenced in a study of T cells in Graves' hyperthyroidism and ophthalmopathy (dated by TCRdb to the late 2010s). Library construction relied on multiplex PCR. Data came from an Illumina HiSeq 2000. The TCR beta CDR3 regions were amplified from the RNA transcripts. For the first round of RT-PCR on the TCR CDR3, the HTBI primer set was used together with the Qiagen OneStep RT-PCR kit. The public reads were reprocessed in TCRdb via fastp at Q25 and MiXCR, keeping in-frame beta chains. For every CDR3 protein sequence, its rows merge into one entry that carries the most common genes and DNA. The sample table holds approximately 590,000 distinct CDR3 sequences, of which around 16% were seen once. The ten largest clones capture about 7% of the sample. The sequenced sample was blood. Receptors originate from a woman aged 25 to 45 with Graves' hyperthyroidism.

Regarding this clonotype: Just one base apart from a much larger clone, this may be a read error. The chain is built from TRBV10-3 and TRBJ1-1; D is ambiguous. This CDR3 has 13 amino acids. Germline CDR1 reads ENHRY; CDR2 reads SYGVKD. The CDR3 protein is CTISESLSTEAFF. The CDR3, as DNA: TGTACCATCAGTGAGTCGCTATCGACTGAAGCTTTCTTT.

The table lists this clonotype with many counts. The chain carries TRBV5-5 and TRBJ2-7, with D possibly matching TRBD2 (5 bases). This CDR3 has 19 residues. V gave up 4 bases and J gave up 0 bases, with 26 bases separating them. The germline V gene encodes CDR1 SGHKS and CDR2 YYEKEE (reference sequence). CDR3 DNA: TGTGCCAGCAGCGGGCTAGCCGACCAGAGAATGCGGGTCTCCTACGAGCAGTACTTC. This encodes CASSGLADQRMRVSYEQYF.

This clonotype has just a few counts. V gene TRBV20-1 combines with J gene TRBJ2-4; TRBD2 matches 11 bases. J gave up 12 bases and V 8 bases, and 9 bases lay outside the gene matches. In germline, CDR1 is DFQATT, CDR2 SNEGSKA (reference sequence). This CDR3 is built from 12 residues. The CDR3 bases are TGCAGTACCCCACTAGCGGGAGCGCGTCAGTACTTC. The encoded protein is CSTPLAGARQYF.

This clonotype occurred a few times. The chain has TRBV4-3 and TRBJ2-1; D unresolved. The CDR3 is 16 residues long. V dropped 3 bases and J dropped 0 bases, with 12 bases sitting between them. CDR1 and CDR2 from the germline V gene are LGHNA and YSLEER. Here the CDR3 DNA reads TGCGCCAGCAGCCACCCCGGACGGAGCTCCTACAATGAGCAGTTCTTC. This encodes CASSHPGRSSYNEQFF.

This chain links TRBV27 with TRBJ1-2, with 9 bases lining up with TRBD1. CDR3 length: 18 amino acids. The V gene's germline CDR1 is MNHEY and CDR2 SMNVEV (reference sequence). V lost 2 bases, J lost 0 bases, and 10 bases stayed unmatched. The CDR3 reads CASSLGRTGTGSNYGYTF. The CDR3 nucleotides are TGTGCCAGCAGTTTAGGAAGAACCGGGACAGGGTCTAACTATGGCTACACCTTC.

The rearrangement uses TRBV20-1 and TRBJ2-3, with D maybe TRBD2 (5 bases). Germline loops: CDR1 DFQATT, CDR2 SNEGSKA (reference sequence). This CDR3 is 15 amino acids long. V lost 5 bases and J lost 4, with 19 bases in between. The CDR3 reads CSAPRTPDPSDTQYF. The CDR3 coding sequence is TGCAGTGCTCCCCGGACTCCTGATCCTTCAGATACGCAGTATTTT.

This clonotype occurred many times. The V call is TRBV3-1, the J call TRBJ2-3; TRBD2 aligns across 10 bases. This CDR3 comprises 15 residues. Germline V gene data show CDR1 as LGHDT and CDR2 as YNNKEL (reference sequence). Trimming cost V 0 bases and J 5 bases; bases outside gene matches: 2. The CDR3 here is CASSQELAGKDTQYF. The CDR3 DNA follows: TGTGCCAGCAGCCAAGAACTAGCGGGAAAAGATACGCAGTATTTT.

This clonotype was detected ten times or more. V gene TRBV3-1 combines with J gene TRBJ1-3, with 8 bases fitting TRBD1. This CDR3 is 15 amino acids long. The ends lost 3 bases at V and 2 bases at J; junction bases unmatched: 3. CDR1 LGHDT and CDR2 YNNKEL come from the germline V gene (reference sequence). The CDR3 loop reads CASSHDRGTGNTIYF. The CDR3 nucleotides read TGTGCCAGCAGCCACGACAGGGGAACTGGAAACACCATATATTTT.

CDR3 nucleotide sequence: TGCAGTGCTGGCTGGGGGGGGAAAACAGATACGCAGTATTTT. Translating it yields CSAGWGGKTDTQYF. V and J are TRBV20-1 and TRBJ2-3, with 7 bases aligning to TRBD2. CDR3 length equals 14 residues. Germline CDR1 reads DFQATT; CDR2 reads SNEGSKA (reference sequence). J was trimmed by 3 bases and V by 5 bases; bases with no gene match: 8.

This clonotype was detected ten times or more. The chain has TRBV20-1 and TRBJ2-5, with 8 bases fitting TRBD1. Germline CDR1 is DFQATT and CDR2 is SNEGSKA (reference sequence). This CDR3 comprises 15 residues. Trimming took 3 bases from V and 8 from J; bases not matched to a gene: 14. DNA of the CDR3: TGCAGTGCTAGCACTGGACAGGGAGGTTTGAGAACCCAGTACTTC. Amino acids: CSASTGQGGLRTQYF.

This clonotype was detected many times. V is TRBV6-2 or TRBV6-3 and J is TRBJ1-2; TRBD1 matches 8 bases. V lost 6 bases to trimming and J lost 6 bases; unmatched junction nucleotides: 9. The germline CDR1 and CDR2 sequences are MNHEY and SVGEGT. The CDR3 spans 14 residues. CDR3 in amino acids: CASRPTTGVNGYTF. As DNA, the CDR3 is TGTGCCAGCAGACCGACGACAGGGGTGAATGGCTACACCTTC.

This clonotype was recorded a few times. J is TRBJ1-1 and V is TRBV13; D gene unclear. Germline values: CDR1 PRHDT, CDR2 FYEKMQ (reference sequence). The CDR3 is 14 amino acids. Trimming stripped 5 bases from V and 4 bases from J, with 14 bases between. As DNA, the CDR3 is TGTGCCAGCAGCCCCAGTCCGGTCAGCACTGAAGCTTTCTTT. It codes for CASSPSPVSTEAFF.

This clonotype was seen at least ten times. CDR3 DNA: TGTGCCTGGAGTCCCGGGACAGCCTACGAGCAGTACTTC. It encodes CAWSPGTAYEQYF. The V call is TRBV30, the J call TRBJ2-7; 7 nucleotides line up with TRBD1. This CDR3 contains 13 residues. Germline V gives CDR1 GTSNPN, CDR2 SVGIG (reference sequence). V shed 2 bases and J 2 bases; nucleotides not matched to a gene: 3.

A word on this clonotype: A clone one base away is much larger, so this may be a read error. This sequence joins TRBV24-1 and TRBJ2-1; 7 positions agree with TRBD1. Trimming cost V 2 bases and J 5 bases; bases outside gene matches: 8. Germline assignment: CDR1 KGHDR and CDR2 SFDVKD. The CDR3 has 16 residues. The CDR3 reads CATSDSTGTAHNEQFF. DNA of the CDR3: TGTGCCACCAGTGATTCTACCGGGACAGCACACAATGAGCAGTTCTTC.

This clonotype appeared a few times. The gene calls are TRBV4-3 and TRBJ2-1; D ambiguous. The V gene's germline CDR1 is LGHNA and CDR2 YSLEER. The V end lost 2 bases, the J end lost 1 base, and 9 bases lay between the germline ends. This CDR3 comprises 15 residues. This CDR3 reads CASSQFRASYNEQFF. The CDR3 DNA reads TGCGCCAGCAGCCAATTTAGGGCTTCCTACAATGAGCAGTTCTTC.

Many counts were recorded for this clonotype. The CDR3 region has the DNA TGCGCCAGCAGCTTGGAGTATACGGGGACTAACTATGGCTACACCTTC. This gives the protein CASSLEYTGTNYGYTF. The genes are TRBV5-1 and TRBJ1-2, with D uncertain. V lost 0 bases and J 0 bases, leaving 12 bases between the germline ends. Germline CDR1 is SGHRS and CDR2 is YFSETQ. There are 16 residues in the CDR3.

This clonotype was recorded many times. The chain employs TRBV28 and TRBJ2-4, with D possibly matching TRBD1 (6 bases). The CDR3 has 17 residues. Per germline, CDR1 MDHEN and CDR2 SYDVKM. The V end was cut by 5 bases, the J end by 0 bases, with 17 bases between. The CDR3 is CASSPLDSRLAKNIQYF. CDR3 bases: TGTGCCAGCAGTCCCCTGGACAGCAGACTAGCCAAAAACATTCAGTACTTC.

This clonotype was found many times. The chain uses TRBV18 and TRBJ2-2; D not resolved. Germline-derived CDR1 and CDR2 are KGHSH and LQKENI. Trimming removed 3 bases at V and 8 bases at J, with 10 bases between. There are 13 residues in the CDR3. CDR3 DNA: TGTGCCAGCTCACCGCTACCGGAGGGGGAGCTGTTTTTT. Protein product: CASSPLPEGELFF.

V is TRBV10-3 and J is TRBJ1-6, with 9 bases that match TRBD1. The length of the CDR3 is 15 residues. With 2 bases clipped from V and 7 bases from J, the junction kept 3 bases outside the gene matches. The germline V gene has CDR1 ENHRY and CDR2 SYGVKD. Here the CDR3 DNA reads TGTGCCATCAGTGAGGAAGGGACAGGGAATTCACCCCTCCACTTT. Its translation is CAISEEGTGNSPLHF.

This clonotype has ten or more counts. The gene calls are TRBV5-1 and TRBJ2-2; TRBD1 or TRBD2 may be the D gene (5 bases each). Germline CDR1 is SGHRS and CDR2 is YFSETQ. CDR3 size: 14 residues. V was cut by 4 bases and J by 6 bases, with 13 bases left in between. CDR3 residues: CASSRDLSAGELFF. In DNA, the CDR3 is TGCGCCAGCAGCCGGGACCTGAGCGCCGGGGAGCTGTTTTTT.

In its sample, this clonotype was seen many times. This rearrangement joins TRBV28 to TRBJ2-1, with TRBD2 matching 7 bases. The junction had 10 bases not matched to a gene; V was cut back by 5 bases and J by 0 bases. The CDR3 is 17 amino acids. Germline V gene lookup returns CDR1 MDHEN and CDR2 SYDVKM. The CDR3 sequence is CASSTRRPGGSYNEQFF. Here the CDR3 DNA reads TGTGCCAGCAGTACTCGTCGCCCGGGAGGCTCCTACAATGAGCAGTTCTTC.

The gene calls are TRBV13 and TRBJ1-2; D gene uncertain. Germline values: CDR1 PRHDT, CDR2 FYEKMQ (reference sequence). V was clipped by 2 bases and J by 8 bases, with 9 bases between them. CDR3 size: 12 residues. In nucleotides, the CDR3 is TGTGCCAGCAGCTTAAACGGAGGAGGCTACACCTTC. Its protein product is CASSLNGGGYTF. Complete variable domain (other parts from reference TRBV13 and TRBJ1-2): AAGVIQSPRHLIKEKRETATLKCYPIPRHDTVYWYQQGPGQDPQFLISFYEKMQSDKGSIPDRFSAQQFSDYHSELNMSSLELGDSALYFCASSLNGGGYTFGSGTRLTVV.

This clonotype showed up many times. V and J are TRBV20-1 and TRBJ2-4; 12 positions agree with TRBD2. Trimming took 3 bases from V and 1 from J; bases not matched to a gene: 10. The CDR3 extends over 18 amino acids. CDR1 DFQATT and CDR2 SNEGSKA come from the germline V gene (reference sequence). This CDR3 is CSASPTSGRGGAKNIQYF. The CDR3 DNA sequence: TGCAGTGCTAGCCCGACTAGCGGGAGAGGGGGGGCCAAAAACATTCAGTACTTC.

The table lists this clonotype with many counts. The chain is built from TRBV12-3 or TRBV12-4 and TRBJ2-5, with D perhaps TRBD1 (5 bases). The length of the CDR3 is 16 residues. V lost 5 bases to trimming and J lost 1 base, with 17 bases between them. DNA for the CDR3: TGTGCCAGCAGTCAACCCGCCGTAGGGGTCCAAGAGACCCAGTACTTC. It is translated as CASSQPAVGVQETQYF.

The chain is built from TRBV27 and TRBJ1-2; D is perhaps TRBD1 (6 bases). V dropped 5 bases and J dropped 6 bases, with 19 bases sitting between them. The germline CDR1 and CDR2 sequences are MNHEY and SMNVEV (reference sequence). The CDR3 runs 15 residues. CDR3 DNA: TGTGCCAGCAGTCTAGAAGGGACACTGAGGGATGGCTACACCTTC. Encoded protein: CASSLEGTLRDGYTF.

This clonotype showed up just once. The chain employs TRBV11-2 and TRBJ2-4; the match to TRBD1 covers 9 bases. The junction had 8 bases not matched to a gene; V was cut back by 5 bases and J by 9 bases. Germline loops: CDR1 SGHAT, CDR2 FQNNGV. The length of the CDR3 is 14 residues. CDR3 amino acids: CASSAGQGRCIQYF. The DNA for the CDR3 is TGTGCCAGCAGCGCCGGACAGGGGCGGTGCATTCAGTACTTC.

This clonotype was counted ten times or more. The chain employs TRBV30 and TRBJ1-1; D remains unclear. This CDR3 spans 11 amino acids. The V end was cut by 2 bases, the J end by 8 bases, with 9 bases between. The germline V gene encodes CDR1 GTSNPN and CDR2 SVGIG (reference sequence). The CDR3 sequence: CAWSPFTEAFF. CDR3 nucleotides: TGTGCCTGGAGTCCATTTACCGAAGCTTTCTTT.

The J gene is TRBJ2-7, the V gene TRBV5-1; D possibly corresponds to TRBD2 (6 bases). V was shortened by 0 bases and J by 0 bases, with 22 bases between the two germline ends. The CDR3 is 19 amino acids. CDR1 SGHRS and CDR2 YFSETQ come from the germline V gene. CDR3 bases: TGCGCCAGCAGCTTGGCCCATGACGGAGGGGCCCCTAGCTCCTACGAGCAGTACTTC. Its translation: CASSLAHDGGAPSSYEQYF. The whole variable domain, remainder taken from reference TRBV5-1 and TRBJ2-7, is KAGVTQTPRYLIKTRGQQVTLSCSPISGHRSVSWYQQTPGQGLQFLFEYFSETQRNKGNFPGRFSGRQFSNSRSEMNVSTLELGDSALYLCASSLAHDGGAPSSYEQYFGPGTRLTVT.

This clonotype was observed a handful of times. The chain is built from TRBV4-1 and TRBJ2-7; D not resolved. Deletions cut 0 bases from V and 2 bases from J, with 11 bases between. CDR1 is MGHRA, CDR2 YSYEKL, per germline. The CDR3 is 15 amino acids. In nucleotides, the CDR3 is TGCGCCAGCAGCCAAGAGAGAGGATATGCCTACGAGCAGTACTTC. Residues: CASSQERGYAYEQYF.